The 2 T cell receptor beta chains given below trace back to one sample, sequenced in a study of response to subunit inactivated influenza vaccine. MiXCR, applied by TCRdb to the RT-PCR reads, yields one record per CDR3 protein. The table shows around 200,000 distinct CDR3 sequences, with about a tenth occurring only once. This specimen was non-naive T cells sorted from PBMCs, taken on the day of vaccination. The receptors originated from a man in his forties or fifties who received an inactivated influenza vaccine.

The chain carries TRBV23-1 and TRBJ2-3; 7 bases are a match to TRBD2. TRBV23-1 is labeled an ORF, and its function is uncertain. The V segment lost 4 bases and the J segment 2 bases; nucleotides outside the gene matches: 21. The CDR3 consists of 20 residues. The CDR3 sequence: CASSRSTSDFPTPPTDTQYF. DNA of the CDR3: TGCGCCAGCAGTCGGAGTACTAGCGATTTCCCCACCCCCCCCACAGATACGCAGTATTTT.

This clonotype was seen only a few times. The V gene is TRBV30, the J gene TRBJ2-1; 8 bases fit TRBD2. Trimming took 4 bases from V and 1 from J; bases not matched to a gene: 12. The germline gives CDR1 GTSNPN, CDR2 SVGIG (reference sequence). The CDR3 length is 17 residues. The DNA of the CDR3 is TGTGCCTGGATTACTTGGGCGGGAGGAACGTCCTACAATGAGCAGTTCTTC. Translating it yields CAWITWAGGTSYNEQFF.